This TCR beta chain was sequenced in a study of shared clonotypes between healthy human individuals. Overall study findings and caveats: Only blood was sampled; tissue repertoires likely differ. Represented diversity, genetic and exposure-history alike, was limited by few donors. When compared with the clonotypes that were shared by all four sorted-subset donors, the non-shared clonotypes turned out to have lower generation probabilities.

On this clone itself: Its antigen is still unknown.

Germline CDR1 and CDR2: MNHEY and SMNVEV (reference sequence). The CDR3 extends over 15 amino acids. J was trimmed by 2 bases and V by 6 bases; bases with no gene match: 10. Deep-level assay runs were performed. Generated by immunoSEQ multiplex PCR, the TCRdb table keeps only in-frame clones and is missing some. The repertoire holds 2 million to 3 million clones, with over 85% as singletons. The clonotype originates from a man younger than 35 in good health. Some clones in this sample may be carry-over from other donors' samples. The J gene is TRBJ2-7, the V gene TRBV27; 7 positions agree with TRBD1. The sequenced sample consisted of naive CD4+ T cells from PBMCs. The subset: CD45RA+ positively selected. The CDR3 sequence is CASSSLHRGTYEQYF. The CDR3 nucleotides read TGTGCCAGCAGCAGTTTACACAGGGGAACCTACGAGCAGTACTTC.